One and the same sample provided the 20 T cell receptor beta chains below, sequenced in a study of cytomegalovirus exposure and HLA in healthy donors. The PCR had 60 Vbeta and 13 Jbeta primers. Profiling relied on immunoSEQ multiplex PCR, and the TCRdb table lists in-frame clones only, not all of them. The table includes some 130,000 clones, approximately 71% detected once. The specimen sequenced was PBMCs. These TCRs come from a man aged 25-40 years in good health and CMV-seronegative.

The gene calls are TRBV5-1 and TRBJ2-2, with 11 bases lining up with TRBD2. The length of the CDR3 is 17 residues. V dropped 4 bases and J dropped 5; count of bases not matched to a gene: 10. Germline V gene data show CDR1 as SGHRS and CDR2 as YFSETQ. The DNA for the CDR3 is TGCGCCAGCAGCCCCATAGCGGGAGGGCCCCAGACCGGGGAGCTGTTTTTT. It translates to CASSPIAGGPQTGELFF.

The chain has TRBV5-1 and TRBJ2-7; D remains ambiguous. The CDR3 loop spans 13 amino acids. V lost 4 bases, J lost 3 bases, and 11 bases lay in between. Germline V gives CDR1 SGHRS, CDR2 YFSETQ. CDR3 loop: CASSQTQFYEQYF. The CDR3 DNA reads TGCGCCAGCAGCCAGACACAGTTCTACGAGCAGTACTTC.

The chain carries TRBV29-1 and TRBJ1-2; TRBD1 matches 7 bases. The CDR3 is made up of 13 amino acids. Trimming took 4 bases from V and 3 from J; bases not matched to a gene: 5. Germline CDR1 reads SQVTM; CDR2 reads ANQGSEA. The CDR3 region is CSVAQGVDYGYTF. The CDR3 nucleotides are TGCAGCGTTGCCCAGGGGGTCGACTATGGCTACACCTTC. The variable domain in full, completed from reference TRBV29-1 and TRBJ1-2, reads SAVISQKPSRDICQRGTSLTIQCQVDSQVTMMFWYRQQPGQSLTLIATANQGSEATYESGFVIDKFPISRPNLTFSTLTVSNMSPEDSSIYLCSVAQGVDYGYTFGSGTRLTVV.

This chain links TRBV7-6 with TRBJ1-4; D is perhaps TRBD1 (6 bases). The CDR3 runs 16 residues. V shed 5 bases and J shed 3 bases, with 16 bases lying between them. The germline CDR1 and CDR2 sequences are SGHVS and FNYEAQ. CDR3 residues: CASSPRGGWANEKLFF. DNA for the CDR3: TGTGCCAGCAGCCCCCGCGGGGGCTGGGCTAATGAAAAACTGTTTTTT.

The V gene is TRBV13, the J gene TRBJ1-1, with D tentatively TRBD1 (6 bases). The V gene's germline CDR1 is PRHDT and CDR2 FYEKMQ (reference sequence). V gave up 0 bases and J gave up 1 base, with 15 bases separating them. There are 17 residues in the CDR3. The CDR3 reads CASSLGRVTGKNTEAFF. CDR3 nucleotide sequence: TGTGCCAGCAGCTTAGGTCGGGTAACAGGGAAGAACACTGAAGCTTTCTTT.

This chain joins TRBV5-1 and TRBJ1-2; 7 positions match TRBD1. V lost 4 bases, J lost 6 bases, and 6 bases stayed unmatched. This CDR3 is 13 amino acids long. CDR1 and CDR2 from the germline V gene are SGHRS and YFSETQ. The CDR3 DNA is TGCGCCAGCAGCGGGCAGGGGGTAGATGGCTACACCTTC. It translates to CASSGQGVDGYTF.

V gene TRBV2 combines with J gene TRBJ1-5, with D hard to call. The CDR3 has 14 residues. Germline CDR1 and CDR2: SNHLY and FYNNEI. Trimming took 4 bases from V and 6 from J, leaving 13 bases between them. CDR3 loop: CASSVRQELQPQHF. Written as DNA, the CDR3 is TGTGCCAGCAGTGTTAGACAAGAACTTCAGCCCCAGCATTTT.

J is TRBJ2-5 and V is TRBV29-1, with D possibly being TRBD1 (5 bases). The CDR3 runs to 13 residues. V lost 7 bases, J lost 0 bases, and 12 bases lay in between. Germline CDR1 SQVTM, CDR2 ANQGSEA. The CDR3: CSAQEQDQETQYF. DNA of the CDR3: TGCAGCGCCCAGGAACAGGACCAAGAGACCCAGTACTTC.

This clone was counted once. The rearrangement joins TRBV6-5 to TRBJ1-1, with 8 bases lining up with TRBD1. This CDR3 contains 13 residues. Germline V gene lookup returns CDR1 MNHEY and CDR2 SVGAGI. After removal of 6 bases from V and 10 bases from J, the junction contained 10 bases not matched to a gene. The chain's CDR3 is CASRLTGAKGAFF. Here the CDR3 DNA reads TGTGCCAGCAGATTGACAGGGGCCAAGGGAGCTTTCTTT.

Points on this clone: The sample contains more than one DNA sequence encoding this CDR3. The J gene is TRBJ1-5, the V gene TRBV27; 7 bases fit TRBD1. The germline V gene has CDR1 MNHEY and CDR2 SMNVEV (reference sequence). J lost 6 bases, V lost 3 bases, and 8 bases had no gene match. There are 15 residues in the CDR3. The CDR3 coding sequence is TGTGCCAGCAGTTTTCAGGGGGGCGCCGGTCAGCCCCAGCATTTT. Its protein is CASSFQGGAGQPQHF.

The V gene is TRBV7-6, the J gene TRBJ2-7; 7 positions agree with TRBD1. This CDR3 is 15 amino acids long. The germline gives CDR1 SGHVS, CDR2 FNYEAQ. V gave up 5 bases and J gave up 3 bases; unmatched junction bases: 10. The CDR3 protein is CASSGLGTAGYEQYF. The CDR3 bases are TGTGCCAGCAGCGGTCTTGGGACAGCCGGCTACGAGCAGTACTTC.

The gene calls are TRBV7-8 and TRBJ2-7; D might be TRBD2 (5 bases). Germline CDR1 and CDR2: SGHVS and FQNEAQ. This CDR3 contains 16 residues. V gave up 1 base and J gave up 0 bases, with 13 bases separating them. CDR3 sequence reads: CASSLVPRTPSYEQYF. CDR3 DNA sequence: TGTGCCAGCAGCTTAGTCCCACGGACTCCCTCCTACGAGCAGTACTTC.

The genes are TRBV7-9 and TRBJ1-2, with D perhaps matching TRBD1 (6 bases). Trimming removed 5 bases at V and 2 bases at J, with 9 bases between. The germline V gene has CDR1 SEHNR and CDR2 FQNEAQ (reference sequence). The CDR3 has 13 amino acids. This CDR3 is CASSQGTNYGYTF. CDR3 DNA: TGTGCCAGCAGCCAGGGGACAAACTATGGCTACACCTTC.

The CDR3: CASSENSPFLHF. CDR3 DNA: TGTGCCAGCAGTGAAAATTCCCCTTTTTTGCATTTT. J is TRBJ1-5 and V is TRBV6-1; D is undetermined. The V end was cut by 2 bases, the J end by 15 bases, with 14 bases between. Germline CDR1 MNHNS, CDR2 SASEGT. This CDR3 has 12 amino acids.

The chain employs TRBV19 and TRBJ1-2, with 8 positions matching TRBD1. Germline V gene sequence: CDR1 LNHDA, CDR2 SQIVND (reference sequence). This CDR3 is 15 amino acids long. The V gene end was trimmed by 1 base and the J gene end by 5 bases; junction bases not matched to a gene: 6. The CDR3 DNA reads as TGTGCCAGTAGTATAGCGACAGGGGTGGAGTATGGCTACACCTTC. Translating it yields CASSIATGVEYGYTF.

This clone turned up a few times. The V call is TRBV5-1, the J call TRBJ2-7, with 9 bases matching TRBD1. The germline CDR1 and CDR2 sequences are SGHRS and YFSETQ. V shed 1 base and J 6 bases; nucleotides not matched to a gene: 5. This CDR3 is 14 amino acids long. The CDR3 here is CASSLNRGLGEQYF. The CDR3 DNA is TGCGCCAGCAGCTTGAACAGGGGGCTCGGCGAGCAGTACTTC.

CDR3 loop: CASSRGYTEAFF. The CDR3 DNA reads as TGTGCCAGCAGCCGGGGGTACACTGAAGCTTTCTTT. The rearrangement uses TRBV11-2 and TRBJ1-1; maybe TRBD1 (5 bases). Trimming removed 5 bases at V and 3 bases at J, with 7 bases between. This CDR3 is built from 12 residues. CDR1 is SGHAT and CDR2 is FQNNGV in the germline V gene.

The V and J genes are TRBV6-6 and TRBJ2-7; the D gene is possibly TRBD1 (5 bases). Germline values: CDR1 MNHNY, CDR2 SVGAGI (reference sequence). The V gene lost 8 bases and the J gene lost 0 bases, with 14 bases spanning the gap. The CDR3 has 14 residues. The CDR3 loop reads CASSDSPSSYEQYF. As DNA, the CDR3 is TGTGCCAGCTCCGACAGCCCTAGCTCCTACGAGCAGTACTTC.

CDR3 loop: CASSRTPGRKDTEAFF. The CDR3 nucleotides are TGTGCCAGCAGCCGAACCCCAGGGCGAAAGGACACTGAAGCTTTCTTT. V is TRBV7-9 and J is TRBJ1-1, with D perhaps TRBD1 (5 bases). Germline V CDR1 and CDR2: SEHNR, FQNEAQ (reference sequence). This CDR3 contains 16 residues. Trimming removed 5 bases from V and 3 bases from J, with 19 bases in between.

This chain joins TRBV5-6 and TRBJ1-2, with a weak D call TRBD1 (5 bases). Germline CDR1 is SGHDT and CDR2 is YYEEEE. V was trimmed by 2 bases and J by 4 bases, leaving 12 bases between them. This CDR3 contains 14 residues. CDR3 sequence reads: CASSFGRGSYGYTF. CDR3 DNA: TGTGCCAGCAGCTTCGGTAGGGGCAGCTATGGCTACACCTTC.